The next 13 T cell receptor beta chains were all read from a single sample in a study of cytomegalovirus exposure and HLA in healthy donors (dated by TCRdb to 2016 to 2017). Libraries were constructed by the immunoSEQ multiplex PCR assay. What TCRdb holds here is the immuneACCESS table cut down to in-frame rearrangements. Part of the clones is not present; checked against another copy, under half of the missing clones reflect an unresolved V gene, and the others are unexplained. For this sample the table gives around 250,000 clones, of which roughly 89% were detected only once. The ten largest clones capture 0.37% of the sample. Sequencing was performed on PBMCs. These TCRs come from a woman aged 18-29 years in good health and CMV-seronegative.

V and J are TRBV5-4 and TRBJ1-4; D uncertain. The CDR3 contains 15 residues. Germline loops: CDR1 SGHNT, CDR2 YYREEE (reference sequence). V gave up 5 bases and J gave up 2 bases, with 13 bases separating them. The CDR3 DNA reads TGTGCCAGCAGGCTTGTAGGAGGGACTAATGAAAAACTGTTTTTT. Translated, it gives CASRLVGGTNEKLFF.

The CDR3 DNA is TGTGCCAGCAGCTACACAGATAGGGGTTGGGGCTACACCTTC. Its translation is CASSYTDRGWGYTF. This chain links TRBV6-5 with TRBJ1-2; tentative D call: TRBD1 (5 bases). CDR1 is MNHEY, CDR2 SVGAGI, per germline. Trimming removed 6 bases from V and 8 bases from J, with 19 bases in between. This CDR3 is built from 14 residues.

The rearrangement uses TRBV28 and TRBJ1-2; 8 bases are shared with TRBD1. The CDR3 totals 15 residues. The germline V gene has CDR1 MDHEN and CDR2 SYDVKM. V lost 7 bases and J lost 7; bases outside the gene matches: 14. The CDR3 sequence is CASTLPRGRKGGYTF. Here the CDR3 DNA reads TGTGCCAGCACCCTCCCCAGGGGGCGCAAAGGTGGCTACACCTTC.

CDR3 amino acids: CASSQDTTGGRETQYF. In DNA form, the CDR3 reads TGCGCCAGCAGCCAAGATACGACAGGGGGGAGGGAGACCCAGTACTTC. The chain uses TRBV4-1 and TRBJ2-5; 9 bases align to TRBD1. Per germline, CDR1 MGHRA and CDR2 YSYEKL. CDR3 length equals 16 residues. J lost 5 bases, V lost 0 bases, and 7 bases had no gene match.

DNA for the CDR3: TGTGCCAGCTCACCCGACGGGACTAGCGGGGGGGTTGGCTACGAGCAGTACTTC. It encodes CASSPDGTSGGVGYEQYF. The chain uses TRBV18 and TRBJ2-7, with 16 bases that match TRBD2. The CDR3 length is 18 residues. The germline V gene has CDR1 KGHSH and CDR2 LQKENI. V shed 3 bases and J 3 bases; nucleotides not matched to a gene: 8.

The genes are TRBV11-2 and TRBJ1-2; D call uncertain. The CDR3 covers 14 residues. Germline V gene lookup returns CDR1 SGHAT and CDR2 FQNNGV. Trimming shortened V by 9 bases and J by 4 bases, and 18 bases separated the two germline ends. The CDR3 region is CARRSSQYPYGYTF. DNA for the CDR3: TGTGCCAGAAGATCATCACAGTACCCCTATGGCTACACCTTC.

This chain links TRBV27 with TRBJ1-1; D gene unclear. There are 13 residues in the CDR3. Trimming removed 3 bases from V and 5 bases from J, with 10 bases in between. Per the germline V gene, CDR1 is MNHEY and CDR2 is SMNVEV (reference sequence). The CDR3 is CASSFLRWTEAFF. CDR3 nucleotides: TGTGCCAGCAGTTTTCTCAGGTGGACTGAAGCTTTCTTT.

This clone was seen a single time. The gene calls are TRBV27 and TRBJ1-5; 9 nucleotides match TRBD1. The CDR3 consists of 18 residues. Germline V lookup: CDR1 MNHEY, CDR2 SMNVEV (reference sequence). V lost 5 bases and J lost 3; bases outside the gene matches: 14. CDR3 sequence reads: CASSKSRGTGKYNQPQHF. The CDR3 DNA sequence: TGTGCCAGCAGTAAAAGTCGTGGGACAGGGAAATACAATCAGCCCCAGCATTTT.

The J gene is TRBJ2-5, the V gene TRBV7-9; TRBD1 matches at 8 bases. V lost 5 bases to trimming and J lost 5 bases; unmatched junction nucleotides: 7. From germline, CDR1 is SEHNR and CDR2 FQNEAQ (reference sequence). The CDR3 is 14 amino acids. CDR3 DNA: TGTGCCAGCAGCGCCTGGACAGGGCGGGAGACCCAGTACTTC. This codes for CASSAWTGRETQYF.

This chain links TRBV29-1 with TRBJ2-2; D not resolved. The CDR3 sequence is 11 residues long. Per germline, CDR1 SQVTM and CDR2 ANQGSEA. The ends were cut back, 6 bases at V and 6 bases at J, with 8 bases in the middle. CDR3 sequence reads: CSVLVAGELFF. The CDR3 DNA is TGCAGCGTGCTAGTTGCCGGGGAGCTGTTTTTT.

This clone was picked up one time. The chain links TRBV7-2 to TRBJ2-7, with TRBD1 matching over 8 bases. The CDR3 extends over 15 amino acids. In germline, CDR1 is SGHTA, CDR2 FQGNSA. V was clipped by 5 bases and J by 4 bases; unmatched bases: 10. CDR3 nucleotides: TGTGCCAGCAGCCCGACCGCAGGGGGCTTATACGAGCAGTACTTC. Its protein product is CASSPTAGGLYEQYF.

V gene TRBV5-6 combines with J gene TRBJ1-3; 10 bases are shared with TRBD1. This CDR3 is 15 amino acids long. CDR1 is SGHDT and CDR2 is YYEEEE in the germline V gene. Unmatched junction bases numbered 3, after V lost 2 bases and J lost 4 bases. DNA of the CDR3: TGTGCCAGCAGCTTTGGGACAGGGGTCGGAAACACCATATATTTT. It yields the protein CASSFGTGVGNTIYF. The variable domain in full, completed from reference TRBV5-6 and TRBJ1-3, reads DAGVTQSPTHLIKTRGQQVTLRCSPKSGHDTVSWYQQALGQGPQFIFQYYEEEERQRGNFPDRFSGHQFPNYSSELNVNALLLGDSALYLCASSFGTGVGNTIYFGEGSWLTVV.

A few counts support this clone. The V and J genes are TRBV7-6 and TRBJ2-2; maybe TRBD1 (5 bases). The V gene's germline CDR1 is SGHVS and CDR2 FNYEAQ. Trimming removed 2 bases from V and 4 bases from J, with 8 bases in between. The CDR3 spans 14 residues. DNA of the CDR3: TGTGCCAGCAGCTTATACAGGACCACCGGGGAGCTGTTTTTT. This gives the protein CASSLYRTTGELFF.